Sequencing of this TCR beta chain was carried out in a study of blood T cell repertoires in COVID-19. Study overall: Both acute and convalescent COVID-19 samples were obtained from the United States, Italy and Spain. Sources were T cells, B-cell-depleted T cells, or PBMCs; the material itself was cDNA or gDNA.

Germline V CDR1 and CDR2: SGHAT, FQNNGV. The CDR3 is 15 amino acids. V gave up 5 bases and J gave up 6 bases; unmatched junction bases: 9. Measured with immunoSEQ multiplex PCR; TCRdb has only the in-frame clones, and not every one. This table has fewer than 250,000 clones, about four fifths appearing once. The TCR originated in a man aged 45-60 years with acute or convalescent COVID-19. V and J are TRBV11-2 and TRBJ2-7; 11 bases match TRBD1. The source material was peripheral blood. The CDR3 region is CASSIGTGGLFEQYF. The CDR3 DNA reads as TGTGCCAGCAGCATAGGGACAGGGGGTTTGTTCGAGCAGTACTTC.